The 5 T cell receptor beta chains below were found in one sample sequenced in a study of monozygotic twins with inflammatory bowel disease (dated by TCRdb to between 2018 and 2021). Library generation was performed with 5' RACE. Sequencing instrument: Illumina HiSeq 2500. The reads were reprocessed in TCRdb, with one entry per CDR3 protein sequence and no accompanying DNA. This specimen's table enumerates more than 350,000 distinct CDR3 sequences. About 2.3% of the sample is taken by the ten largest. Sequencing was done on a sample of blood. The source is a human donor with ulcerative colitis or Crohn's disease, or a healthy co-twin of an affected twin (not recorded which).

The J gene is TRBJ1-5, the V gene TRBV12-3 or TRBV12-4. This CDR3 region has 15 residues. The chain's CDR3 is CASSLRVSGNQPQHF.

The CDR3 loop reads CASSPSGGYTDTQYF. The chain links TRBV11-2 to TRBJ2-3; TCRdb proposes TRBD1, but this gene call is untestable without DNA. The CDR3 loop spans 15 amino acids. Germline CDR1 is SGHAT and CDR2 is FQNNGV.

CDR3: CASSQGRARGKPQNTEAFF. The rearrangement links TRBV4-2 to TRBJ1-1. CDR1 is LGHNA and CDR2 is YNFKEQ in the germline V gene. The CDR3 extends over 19 amino acids.

The chain employs TRBV30 and TRBJ2-1; TCRdb names TRBD2, which stays unverified in the absence of DNA. Looked up from germline, CDR1 is GTSNPN and CDR2 is SVGIG (reference sequence). This CDR3 region has 13 residues. CDR3 amino acids: CASGLENYNEQFF. Looking up the rest from reference TRBV30 and TRBJ2-1 gives the full variable domain: SQTIHQWPATLVQPVGSPLSLECTVEGTSNPNLYWYRQAAGRGLQLLFYSVGIGQISSEVPQNLSASRPQDRQFILSSKKLLLSDSGFYLCASGLENYNEQFFGPGTRLTVL.

The chain has TRBV18 and TRBJ2-7; TCRdb proposes TRBD2, but this gene call is untestable without DNA. CDR1 and CDR2 from the germline V gene are KGHSH and LQKENI. The CDR3 runs 16 residues. The CDR3 loop reads CASSPEGAGPPYEQYF.